A selection of T cell receptor beta chains follows, all from one sample in a study of cytomegalovirus exposure and HLA in healthy donors. The assay was immunoSEQ multiplex PCR, and TCRdb's table has in-frame clones only and misses some. This table has roughly 120,000 clones, roughly 82% appearing once. The sequencing sample was made of PBMCs. These receptors all stem from a woman in her 40s in good health and CMV-seropositive. The CDR3 runs from the conserved cysteine through the conserved F or W. D genes are given only for firm matches. The size of a clone is reported for some rows only, either as once, few or many, or as a class for expanded clones.

j_call v_call clone_size d_call cdr3_nt cdr3_aa
TRBJ1-2 TRBV29-1 - - TGCAGTATTACGCAGGGTGACTATGGCTACACCTTC CSITQGDYGYTF
TRBJ2-1 TRBV20-1 - - TGCAGTGCTAGTCGGGATGGTGAGCAGTTCTTC CSASRDGEQFF
TRBJ2-5 TRBV7-9 - TRBD2 TGTGCCAGCAGCATTAGCGGGAGGCCACGAGAGACCCAGTACTTC CASSISGRPRETQYF
TRBJ1-5 TRBV10-3 - - TGTGCCATCAGTGAGGGGACAAGCAATCAGCCCCAGCATTTT CAISEGTSNQPQHF
TRBJ2-7 TRBV5-1 - TRBD1 TGCGCCAGCAGCACGGGACAGGCTACCTACGAGCAGTACTTC CASSTGQATYEQYF
TRBJ2-7 TRBV5-6 - - TGTGCCAGCAGCTCGCCTTTTGGACAGCACTACGAGCAGTACTTC CASSSPFGQHYEQYF
TRBJ1-5 TRBV5-1 - - TGCGCCAGCAGCTCGGACGGGACTAGGCCCCAGCATTTT CASSSDGTRPQHF
TRBJ1-5 TRBV6-1 - TRBD1 TGTGCCAGCAGACGACAGGGGGGCAATCAGCCCCAGCATTTT CASRRQGGNQPQHF
TRBJ1-1 TRBV6-1 few - TGTGCCAGCACCTATTGGAGCACTGAAGCTTTCTTT CASTYWSTEAFF
TRBJ2-3 TRBV28 once TRBD2 TGTGCCAGCAGCCCTAGCGGGAGTCCATCGTATACGCAGTATTTT CASSPSGSPSYTQYF
TRBJ1-1 TRBV30 few - TGTGCCGGACAGAGGGGCGTGAACACTGAAGCTTTCTTT CAGQRGVNTEAFF
TRBJ2-3 TRBV4-2 - - TGTGCCAGCAGCCAGGTAGAAGTTGGTACGCAGTATTTT CASSQVEVGTQYF
TRBJ2-7 TRBV11-2 - - TGTGCCAGCAGCTTAGTGGGGCAAACCTACGAGCAGTACTTC CASSLVGQTYEQYF
TRBJ1-4 TRBV15 once TRBD1 TGTGCCACCAGCAGACGACAGGGGGCAACTAATGAAAAACTGTTTTTT CATSRRQGATNEKLFF
TRBJ1-1 TRBV5-1 - TRBD1 TGCGCCAGCAGCTTGGAGTGGCAGGGGGGAGCTTTCTTT CASSLEWQGGAFF
TRBJ2-2 TRBV9 - - TGTGCCAGCAGCGGGTGGGGACTCATCACCGGGGAGCTGTTTTTT CASSGWGLITGELFF
TRBJ2-7 TRBV28 - - TGTGCCAGCAGTGGGCCGGACTCCTACGAGCAGTACTTC CASSGPDSYEQYF
TRBJ2-7 TRBV5-4 - - TGTGCCAGCAGCGGCCAGGGCTACGAGCAGTACTTC CASSGQGYEQYF
TRBJ2-5 TRBV2 - - TGTGCCAGCAGTGGACTCCAAGAGACCCAGTACTTC CASSGLQETQYF
TRBJ2-2 TRBV5-1 few TRBD1 TGCGCCAGCAGCCTAGGGACAGGGGGCGCTGACACCGGGGAGCTGTTTTTT CASSLGTGGADTGELFF
TRBJ2-5 TRBV29-1 few TRBD2 TGCAGTGCAGGACTAGGGGAGACCCAGTACTTC CSAGLGETQYF
TRBJ2-3 TRBV6-6 once - TGTGCCAGCAGCCCCGAGCTTAGCACAGATACGCAGTATTTT CASSPELSTDTQYF
TRBJ1-5 TRBV13 - - TGTGCCAGCAGCTCCCGGTGGGCCAATCAGCCCCAGCATTTT CASSSRWANQPQHF
TRBJ2-1 TRBV15 - TRBD2 TGTGCCACCAGCAAAGTGAGTAAGGTAGCGGGAGGGCCGGGCCACGTCTTAAATGAGCAGTTCTTC CATSKVSKVAGGPGHVLNEQFF
TRBJ1-2 TRBV6-1 few TRBD1 TGTGCCAGCGGGACAGGGGATGGTGGCTACACCTTC CASGTGDGGYTF
TRBJ1-4 TRBV29-1 - TRBD1 TGCAGCGCCCGGGACAGCGGATCGCCTAATGAAAAACTGTTTTTT CSARDSGSPNEKLFF
TRBJ1-1 TRBV4-1 - - TGCGCCAGCAGCCAAGAGTCCGGGATCACTGAAGCTTTCTTT CASSQESGITEAFF
TRBJ1-1 TRBV29-1 - - TGCAGCGTTCATACAGGGAAAGCGGACACTGAAGCTTTCTTT CSVHTGKADTEAFF
TRBJ2-1 TRBV18 - - TGTGCCAGCTCACCACTGGAAGCACGACTTTACAATGAGCAGTTCTTC CASSPLEARLYNEQFF
TRBJ2-7 TRBV6-6 - TRBD1 TGTGCCAGCAGCCCTAGGGGGACAGGGATTTACGAGCAGTACTTC CASSPRGTGIYEQYF
TRBJ2-4 TRBV15 - - TGTGCCACCAGCCCCCGTCTAGGAATTCAGTACTTC CATSPRLGIQYF
TRBJ1-5 TRBV6-6 - - TGTGCCAGCAACCCAATCCCGGGCAGGGTTCAGCCCCAGCATTTT CASNPIPGRVQPQHF
TRBJ2-1 TRBV28 - TRBD2 TGTGCCAGCAGTTCCGGGGGGGTTGGATACAATGAGCAGTTCTTC CASSSGGVGYNEQFF
TRBJ2-7 TRBV4-1 few TRBD1 TGCGCCAGCAGCCGCCAGACAGGGGGCTACGAGCAGTACTTC CASSRQTGGYEQYF
TRBJ1-4 TRBV5-1 - - TGCGCCAGCAGCTTGGCCGGGGGACTTAAAAATGAAAAACTGTTTTTT CASSLAGGLKNEKLFF
TRBJ2-3 TRBV30 - TRBD2 TGTGCCTGGAGTCGGGGGACTAGCATAGATACGCAGTATTTT CAWSRGTSIDTQYF
TRBJ2-1 TRBV11-1 once TRBD2 TGTGCCAGCAGTTTGGGACTAGCGGAGGATGAGCAGTTCTTC CASSLGLAEDEQFF
TRBJ2-1 TRBV29-1 - - TGCAGCGTTGAAGGCGGTCCCTCCTACAATGAGCAGTTCTTC CSVEGGPSYNEQFF
TRBJ2-5 TRBV15 - - TGTGCCACCAGCAGAGGACTCAAGGGGGAGGGTGAAAGAGAGACCCAGTACTTC CATSRGLKGEGERETQYF
TRBJ2-7 TRBV30 once TRBD2 TGTGCCTGGAGTGAGGGACTAGGCTACGAGCAGTACTTC CAWSEGLGYEQYF
TRBJ2-7 TRBV6-7 once TRBD1 TGTGCCAGCAGTTACTCTCCCGGGACAGGGAGCTACGAGCAGTACTTC CASSYSPGTGSYEQYF
TRBJ1-2 TRBV28 - - TGTGCCAGCAACCCATCCGTCCCGGCAGGCTATGGCTACACCTTC CASNPSVPAGYGYTF
TRBJ2-1 TRBV7-8 once - TGTGCCAGCAGCTTAATGGTTATCCGGGGTTTTGGCAATGAGCAGTTCTTC CASSLMVIRGFGNEQFF
TRBJ1-2 TRBV19 - TRBD1 TGTGCCAGTAACCCCCGGGACAGGCCACTAGAAGTCTATGGCTACACCTTC CASNPRDRPLEVYGYTF
TRBJ2-7 TRBV30 once TRBD2 TGTGCCTGGAGAGAGGGGACTAGCGGGACCTACGAGCAGTACTTC CAWREGTSGTYEQYF
TRBJ2-7 TRBV4-1 - TRBD1 TGCGCCAGCAGCCACCCCGGGACAGGGGCCTACGAGCAGTACTTC CASSHPGTGAYEQYF
TRBJ2-7 TRBV2 - TRBD1 TGTGCCACCACCGAGAACACAGGGGTCGAGCAGTACTTC CATTENTGVEQYF
TRBJ2-1 TRBV5-8 - - TGTGCCAGCAGCTTGGTTCAGATAGCATACTCCTACAATGAGCAGTTCTTC CASSLVQIAYSYNEQFF
TRBJ2-2 TRBV7-9 - - TGTGCCAGCAGCGGGATCGGGGTCCCCGGGGAGCTGTTTTTT CASSGIGVPGELFF
TRBJ2-7 TRBV28 - TRBD1 TGTGCCAGCAGTTTACCGGGACAGGGATCCTCCTACGAGCAGTACTTC CASSLPGQGSSYEQYF
TRBJ1-3 TRBV2 - - TGTGCCAGCTCCTGGGACATCTCTGGAAACACCATATATTTT CASSWDISGNTIYF
TRBJ2-1 TRBV6-1 - - TGTGCCAGCAGTGACGACTATAGGAGCTCCTACAATGAGCAGTTCTTC CASSDDYRSSYNEQFF
TRBJ1-2 TRBV5-1 once TRBD1 TGCGCCAGCAGCCCGAAACCGGGACAGGTCTATGGCTACACCTTC CASSPKPGQVYGYTF
TRBJ2-3 TRBV18 - TRBD2 TGTGCCAGCTCACCTCGACTAGCGGGAGGGACAGATACGCAGTATTTT CASSPRLAGGTDTQYF
TRBJ2-7 TRBV25-1 - - TGTGCCAGCAGTGTCTCGGGACAACAGTACTTC CASSVSGQQYF
TRBJ2-7 TRBV28 - - TGTGCCAGCTCCCCATCAGGGTCCCCATTAGGGGAGCAGTACTTC CASSPSGSPLGEQYF
TRBJ2-2 TRBV5-1 once TRBD1 TGCGCCAGCAGCCTCGGGACAGGCTCCACCGGGGAGCTGTTTTTT CASSLGTGSTGELFF